A single sample is the source of the 14 T cell receptor beta chains below, sequenced in a study of blood T cell repertoires in COVID-19. Method: immunoSEQ multiplex PCR; TCRdb's copy keeps in-frame clones and lacks some. This table holds 85,000 to 130,000 clones, approximately 84% found once. Material: peripheral blood. These receptors all stem from a man in his sixties with acute or convalescent COVID-19.

With regard to this clone: One end of the junction is discordant with germline, which a read error may explain. The rearrangement joins TRBV10-2 to TRBJ1-5; weak D call: TRBD1 (6 bases). CDR3 length equals 12 residues. Germline V gene lookup returns CDR1 WSHSY and CDR2 SAAADI. The CDR3 nucleotides read TGCGCCAGCAGTGAGTCGAGGGACACCAGGAATTTT. It yields the protein CASSESRDTRNF.

The CDR3 DNA reads TGTGCCAGCAGTGGGGCCCCGGGGACATCTTCAACTAATGAAAAACTGTTTTTT. It codes for CASSGAPGTSSTNEKLFF. This chain links TRBV3-1 (or the pseudogene TRBV3-2) with TRBJ1-4; maybe TRBD1 (6 bases). The germline CDR1 and CDR2 sequences are LGHDT and YNNKEL (reference sequence). The CDR3 is 18 residues long. The germline V and J ends were trimmed by 6 bases and 0 bases, with 20 bases remaining between them.

The chain has TRBV18 and TRBJ2-6; 9 bases agree with TRBD1. With 6 bases clipped from V and 1 base from J, the junction kept 10 bases outside the gene matches. The CDR3 loop spans 18 amino acids. Germline assignment: CDR1 KGHSH and CDR2 LQKENI. DNA of the CDR3: TGTGCCAGCTCCTTAGACAGGGGGTTCCAATCTGGGGCCAACGTCCTGACTTTC. As protein: CASSLDRGFQSGANVLTF.

The chain couples TRBV30 to TRBJ1-1; D is ambiguous. Germline CDR1 is GTSNPN and CDR2 is SVGIG (reference sequence). Trimming pared 5 bases from V and 8 bases from J, leaving 18 bases between. The CDR3 runs 13 residues. The CDR3 loop is CAWVTKGGFEAFF. The CDR3 nucleotides read TGTGCCTGGGTGACCAAAGGAGGTTTCGAAGCTTTCTTT.

This chain connects TRBV19 to TRBJ1-1, with D possibly matching TRBD1 (6 bases). V lost 6 bases, J lost 1 base, and 12 bases lay in between. CDR1 and CDR2 from the germline V gene are LNHDA and SQIVND (reference sequence). The length of the CDR3 is 14 residues. CDR3 nucleotides: TGTGCCAGTAGACCGGCAGGGGAGAACACTGAAGCTTTCTTT. Amino acid sequence: CASRPAGENTEAFF.

The J gene is TRBJ2-7, the V gene TRBV6-1; tentatively, D is TRBD2 (5 bases). The CDR3 is 14 amino acids. Between the trimmed V and J ends, which lost 0 bases and 4 bases, there was a span of 10 bases. In germline, CDR1 is MNHNS, CDR2 SASEGT. CDR3 bases: TGTGCCAGCAGTGAAGCGGGAGATTTATACGAGCAGTACTTC. Its translation: CASSEAGDLYEQYF.

A few counts support this clone. The chain combines TRBV29-1 with TRBJ2-1; D possibly corresponds to TRBD2 (5 bases). Germline V gene sequence: CDR1 SQVTM, CDR2 ANQGSEA. V shed 3 bases and J shed 5 bases, with 5 bases lying between them. The length of the CDR3 is 11 residues. For the CDR3, the DNA is TGCAGCGTTGAGGGAGACAATGAGCAGTTCTTC. Its protein is CSVEGDNEQFF.

V usage is TRBV6-5 and J usage is TRBJ2-7; D perhaps matches TRBD1 (6 bases). Between the trimmed V and J ends, which lost 6 bases and 6 bases, there was a span of 12 bases. The CDR3 loop spans 12 amino acids. CDR1 is MNHEY, CDR2 SVGAGI, per germline. Written as DNA, the CDR3 is TGTGCCAGCAGCCATAGAGGGGGCGAGCAGTACGTC. Translating it yields CASSHRGGEQYV.

The chain is built from TRBV19 and TRBJ1-1, with 12 nucleotides matching TRBD1. Losses at the gene ends were 6 bases for V and 3 bases for J; bases not matched to a gene: 8. CDR1 is LNHDA, CDR2 SQIVND, per germline (reference sequence). The CDR3 spans 16 residues. CDR3 loop: CASSKGTGGVYTEAFF. For the CDR3, the DNA is TGTGCCAGTAGCAAAGGGACAGGGGGCGTATACACTGAAGCTTTCTTT.

The chain employs TRBV14 and TRBJ2-7; D call uncertain. V dropped 4 bases and J dropped 2 bases, with 9 bases sitting between them. Looked up from germline, CDR1 is SGHDN and CDR2 is FVKESK. The CDR3 consists of 13 residues. The CDR3 DNA sequence: TGTGCCAGCAGCCCCTCAGGCACCTACGAGCAGTACGTC. Protein: CASSPSGTYEQYV.

The rearrangement uses TRBV9 and TRBJ2-7, with 8 bases lining up with TRBD2. The germline gives CDR1 SGDLS, CDR2 YYNGEE. V trimming: 3 bases; J trimming: 2 bases; junction bases outside the gene matches: 7. The CDR3 covers 15 residues. CDR3 region: CASSAGGTLTYEQYF. The CDR3 DNA sequence: TGTGCCAGCAGCGCGGGGGGGACTCTAACCTACGAGCAGTACTTC.

The V gene is TRBV5-1, the J gene TRBJ1-1, with 10 bases lining up with TRBD1. This CDR3 spans 15 amino acids. Trimming at V came to 4 bases and at J to 4 bases, leaving 7 bases not matched to a gene. The germline CDR1 and CDR2 sequences are SGHRS and YFSETQ. CDR3 DNA sequence: TGCGCCAGCAGCCGGGACAGGGGTTGGGGCACTGAAGCTTTCTTT. This codes for CASSRDRGWGTEAFF.

This chain joins TRBV11-3 and TRBJ2-5, with D tentatively TRBD2 (6 bases). The CDR3 length is 15 residues. V lost 2 bases to trimming and J lost 5 bases, with 15 bases between them. CDR1 SGHNT and CDR2 YENEEA come from the germline V gene. The CDR3 DNA follows: TGTGCCAGCAGCTTACCCCCGGGGAGGCTTGAGACCCAGTACTTC. Its translation: CASSLPPGRLETQYF.

The V call is TRBV10-3, the J call TRBJ1-3; 8 bases align to TRBD1. CDR1 is ENHRY, CDR2 SYGVKD, per germline. The length of the CDR3 is 16 residues. The trim removed 3 bases at V and 1 base at J, leaving 5 bases unmatched. CDR3 sequence: CAISESRTGSGNTIYF. DNA for the CDR3: TGTGCCATCAGTGAATCCCGGACAGGGTCTGGAAACACCATATATTTT.